This T cell receptor beta chain was found in a study of regulatory T cells in long-lasting Graves disease (dated by TCRdb to the early 2020s). With respect to the entire study: Patients with newly diagnosed Graves' disease had been on antithyroid drugs for under 3 months. Persistent Graves' disease patients were compared with newly diagnosed Graves' disease patients by peripheral blood TCR sequencing and RNA sequencing. The study was registered as a clinical trial and conducted in China. A total of some 35 samples underwent TCR sequencing: around 13 from persistent and roughly 20 from newly diagnosed Graves' disease patients.

Reading the germline V gene gives CDR1 SGHRS and CDR2 YFSETQ. There are 15 amino acids in the CDR3, from cysteine to phenylalanine inclusive. Solely the CDR3 DNA is kept, with 45 bases framed from the first base. V is shortened by 6 bases, J by 5 bases, and the region joining them spans 20 bases. The library was built by means of multiplex PCR. TCRdb names Illumina HiSeq 4000 as the instrument used. iRepertoire HTBI primers and Arm-PCR amplification of CDR3 regions were used to construct TCR beta libraries. PCR products were gel purified before sequencing. Concerning the study's data processing: Across samples, around 62 TRBV and 14 TRBJ segments were identified and used for gene usage analysis of CDR3 amino acid clonotypes. COPE and FqMerger were used to merge the filtered high-quality paired reads into contigs. BLAST was used to align contigs to IMGT TRBV, TRBD and TRBJ reference genes, and CDR3 was defined according to IMGT. Clonotypes above 0.1% frequency were classified as highly expanded clones. Repertoire diversity was measured by Shannon entropy, and V-J evenness by the Gini coefficient. Clonotypes shared by more than one individual were considered public. TCRdb trimmed public reads at Q25 via fastp, called clones via MiXCR and kept in-frame beta chains. Every entry covers one CDR3 protein and lists the most common genes and DNA from its rows. The V and J calls here are based on TCRdb, not the publication. The sample data list about 540,000 distinct CDR3 sequences, and roughly 13% of these were observed just once. Of the sample, approximately 9.3% is held by the ten largest clones.

Of note for this clonotype: This clone's antigen is unknown. No much larger clonotype is one base removed from it; base qualities were not supplied.

The investigation overall reported the following: Compared with newly diagnosed patients, patients with persistent Graves' disease had lower TCR Shannon entropy and fewer highly expanded clones, which suggests clonal expansion. Peripheral blood alone was examined, since thyroid tissue, which constituted the primary lesion, could not be accessed. Preferential use of TRBV28, TRBJ1-2 and TRBJ2-5 was observed in persistent disease, whereas TRBV20-1 and TRBJ2-1 were favored in newly diagnosed disease. More public clonotypes were shared among persistent patients (roughly 3,000) than among newly diagnosed patients (roughly 1,000). Sequencing and analysis were restricted to the TCR beta chain. The small sample size was acknowledged by the authors as a limitation that may reduce accuracy.

The sample's time point label, decoded: newly diagnosed GD, antithyroid drugs for less than 3 months. RNA was extracted from PBMCs in TRIzol for both TCR sequencing and RNA sequencing. Graves' disease was diagnosed according to American Thyroid Association guidelines. Patients were recruited from an endocrinology department in Xi'an, China. Each patient gave 7.5 to 10 milliliters of peripheral blood, collected in an EDTA anticoagulant tube. Ficoll Paque Plus density gradient separation was used to isolate PBMCs, and no further T cell sorting was performed. An Agilent 2100 Bioanalyzer and agarose gel were used to check RNA quality, while a NanoDrop 2000 measured RNA concentration. The same data also went into a second study, on T cells in Graves' hyperthyroidism and ophthalmopathy. The second study also describes: Graves' hyperthyroidism was defined as stable when no progression to ophthalmopathy occurred over 18 months of follow-up. Hyperthyroidism patients were aged 18 to 65 years and newly diagnosed, with disease duration of less than 2 months. Patients with uncontrolled infections, other autoimmune diseases, pregnancy or lactation were excluded. Diagnoses were based on clinical symptoms, serum thyroxine and TRAb, thyroid ultrasound and orbital computed tomography. For the first round of RT-PCR on the TCR CDR3, the HTBI primer set was used together with the Qiagen OneStep RT-PCR kit. Most expanded thyroid clonotypes (frequency above 0.001) were also detected in blood, a finding suggesting that blood repertoires may reflect thyroid immune responses. A 13 V-J signature model separated ophthalmopathy from stable hyperthyroidism, with around 88% sensitivity and 81% to 83% specificity in cross-validation and 80%/75% in testing. In validation, the model predicted progression to ophthalmopathy with over 60% sensitivity and less than 75% specificity, a median of around six months before onset. A discovery cohort of around 98 patients, roughly 45 with Graves' ophthalmopathy and fewer than 65 with stable Graves' hyperthyroidism, was used to find distinguishing TCR V-J signatures. Prospective prediction of ophthalmopathy was tested in an independent validation cohort of fewer than 20 hyperthyroidism patients and 17 patients who later progressed to ophthalmopathy. For training and testing, the 100 or so patients in the discovery cohort were randomly divided in a 7:3 ratio. Thyroid tissue and blood T-cell repertoires from several Graves' hyperthyroidism patients were also compared in the study. Once sampling was done, hyperthyroidism patients were given methimazole at a starting dose of 30 mg daily, whereas ophthalmopathy patients were given high-dose intravenous methylprednisolone. Libraries were constructed in a second round of multiplex PCR, after which size selection and purification were performed. Paired-end sequencing of the libraries was performed with 100 bp reads on an Illumina HiSeq2000. SOAPnuke was used to process the raw data, throwing out any read that contained adapters or uncalled bases, had a mean Phred below 15, or lacked an exact constant-primer or identifier match. High-quality paired reads were merged using COPE v1.2.5, and each unique nucleotide sequence was defined as a clonotype. MiTCR v1.1 was used to align clonotypes to the IMGT TRBV, TRBD and TRBJ reference segments. Only V-J combinations with frequency above 0.0001, covering 99% to 99.2% of repertoires, were analysed. A TCS score was defined as the ratio between F50 (clonal expansion) and ExV (chaos), using BLOSUM62-based TCRdist between CDR3 peptides within each V-J. Welch's t-statistics and random forest reduced 514 V-J features to around 14, which were used in a naive Bayes classifier (R e1071). Sample size was not statistically predetermined, and investigators were not blinded to group allocation. The paper reports TCR Vbeta CDR3 sequencing of more than 120 peripheral blood samples: under 45 ophthalmopathy, 75 to 80 hyperthyroidism and some 17 progressor patients.

The source material was peripheral blood mononuclear cells (PBMCs), sampled at new diagnosis, from a patient treated with antithyroid drugs. The origin of this receptor is a man aged 30 to 45 with Graves disease. Donor details come from another sample of the same person, matched by shared clones. The rearranged segments are TRBV5-1 and TRBJ2-5; TRBD1 is a possible D gene, resting on 7 matching bases. The nucleotide sequence is given as TGCGCCAGCATCCCAGGAGGGGGCGCATTGGAGACCCAGTACTTC. Its protein reads: CASIPGGGALETQYF.